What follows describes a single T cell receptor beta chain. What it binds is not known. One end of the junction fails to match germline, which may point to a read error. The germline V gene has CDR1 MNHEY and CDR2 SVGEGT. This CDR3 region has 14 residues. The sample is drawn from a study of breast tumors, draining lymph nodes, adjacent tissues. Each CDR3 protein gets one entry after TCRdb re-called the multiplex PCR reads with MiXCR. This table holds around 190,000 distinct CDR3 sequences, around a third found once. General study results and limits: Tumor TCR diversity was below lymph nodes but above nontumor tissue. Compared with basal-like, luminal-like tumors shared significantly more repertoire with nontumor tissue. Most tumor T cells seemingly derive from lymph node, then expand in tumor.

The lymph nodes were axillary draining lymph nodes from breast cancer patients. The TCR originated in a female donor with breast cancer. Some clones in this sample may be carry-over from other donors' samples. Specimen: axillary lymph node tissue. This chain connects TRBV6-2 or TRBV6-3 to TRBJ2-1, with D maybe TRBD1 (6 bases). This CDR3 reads CASSSGAGVGEQSF. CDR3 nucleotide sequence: TGTGCCAGCAGTTCAGGGGCAGGGGTGGGTGAGCAGTCCTTC.